The next 18 T cell receptor beta chains were all read from a single sample in a study of blood T cell repertoires in COVID-19. Data came from immunoSEQ multiplex PCR; TCRdb stores just in-frame clones and leaves some out. The sample lists approximately 230,000 clones, about 85% occurring once. Sequenced sample: peripheral blood. All receptors come from a man between 18 and 35 years old with active or convalescent COVID-19.

This chain links TRBV30 with TRBJ1-3, with TRBD1 matching over 8 bases. J gave up 2 bases and V 1 base, and 4 bases lay outside the gene matches. Germline CDR1 and CDR2: GTSNPN and SVGIG (reference sequence). CDR3 length: 15 amino acids. The DNA for the CDR3 is TGTGCCTGGAGTGGGACAGGGAGACCTGGAAACACCATATATTTT. It yields the protein CAWSGTGRPGNTIYF.

The V gene is TRBV6-2 or TRBV6-3, the J gene TRBJ2-1; 9 bases are a match to TRBD2. Germline assignment: CDR1 MNHEY and CDR2 SVGEGT. Germline trimming cut 3 bases from V and 1 base from J; bases unmatched to any gene: 7. The CDR3 spans 17 residues. CDR3 DNA: TGTGCCAGCAGTTATGTTAGCGGGAGAGGTTCCTACAATGAGCAGTTCTTC. Translating it yields CASSYVSGRGSYNEQFF.

V and J are TRBV28 and TRBJ1-2, with D perhaps TRBD1 (5 bases). Trimming left V 3 bases short and J 7 bases short, with 15 bases between. CDR1 is MDHEN, CDR2 SYDVKM, per germline. This CDR3 is built from 14 residues. CDR3 amino acids: CASSLERGVGGYTF. In DNA form, the CDR3 reads TGTGCCAGCAGTTTGGAAAGGGGCGTAGGTGGCTACACCTTC.

The V call is TRBV30, the J call TRBJ2-7, with D possibly TRBD2 on 6 matching bases. The CDR3 contains 13 residues. CDR1 GTSNPN and CDR2 SVGIG come from the germline V gene (reference sequence). Deletions cut 1 base from V and 0 bases from J, with 7 bases between. CDR3 bases: TGTGCCTGGAGTGGCGGGGCCTCCTACGAGCAGTACTTC. This sequence encodes CAWSGGASYEQYF. Filled out from reference TRBV30 and TRBJ2-7, the complete variable domain reads SQTIHQWPATLVQPVGSPLSLECTVEGTSNPNLYWYRQAAGRGLQLLFYSVGIGQISSEVPQNLSASRPQDRQFILSSKKLLLSDSGFYLCAWSGGASYEQYFGPGTRLTVT.

The chain joins TRBV6-6 to TRBJ2-5, with D tentatively TRBD2 (5 bases). CDR1 is MNHNY and CDR2 is SVGAGI in the germline V gene (reference sequence). The CDR3 totals 14 residues. Trimming removed 1 base from V and 5 bases from J, with 11 bases in between. DNA for the CDR3: TGTGCCAGCAGTTACTATACGGGCGGGGAGACCCAGTACTTC. As protein: CASSYYTGGETQYF.

The V and J genes are TRBV7-9 and TRBJ2-7; D is perhaps TRBD1 (6 bases). CDR1 is SEHNR, CDR2 FQNEAQ, per germline (reference sequence). Trimming took 1 base from V and 4 from J, leaving 11 bases between them. CDR3 size: 14 residues. CDR3 loop: CASSLVKQGYEQYF. The CDR3 coding sequence is TGTGCCAGCAGCTTAGTCAAACAGGGTTACGAGCAGTACTTC.

V is TRBV28 and J is TRBJ2-5, with a tentative D call TRBD1 (7 bases). Between the trimmed V and J ends, which lost 6 bases and 5 bases, there was a span of 22 bases. Germline V lookup: CDR1 MDHEN, CDR2 SYDVKM. The CDR3 contains 16 residues. The CDR3 spells CASSYGGVRGVETQYF. The CDR3 DNA follows: TGTGCCAGCAGCTATGGGGGTGTCAGGGGGGTCGAGACCCAGTACTTC.

The chain links TRBV18 to TRBJ1-2; the match to TRBD1 covers 8 bases. Germline V gene data show CDR1 as KGHSH and CDR2 as LQKENI. The CDR3 loop spans 14 amino acids. V shed 5 bases, J shed 5 bases, and the junction held 7 bases outside the gene matches. This chain's CDR3 is CASSYDRGGYGYTF. In nucleotides, the CDR3 is TGTGCCAGCTCATACGACAGGGGAGGATATGGCTACACCTTC.

The chain recombines TRBV11-1 with TRBJ2-3, with 13 nucleotides matching TRBD2. Germline CDR1 and CDR2: SGHAT and FQDESV (reference sequence). The CDR3 has 16 residues. J was trimmed by 2 bases and V by 8 bases; bases with no gene match: 7. This chain's CDR3 is CASGSGLAGLTDTQYF. The DNA of the CDR3 is TGTGCCAGCGGCTCGGGACTAGCGGGACTCACAGATACGCAGTATTTT.

V usage is TRBV9 and J usage is TRBJ2-2, with 8 bases fitting TRBD2. The CDR3 is 17 amino acids. Per germline, CDR1 SGDLS and CDR2 YYNGEE. V shed 1 base, J shed 0 bases, and the junction held 5 bases outside the gene matches. CDR3 in amino acids: CASSVRSGGSNTGELFF. In DNA form, the CDR3 reads TGTGCCAGCAGCGTACGGAGCGGGGGATCGAACACCGGGGAGCTGTTTTTT.

This clone was seen only a few times. The chain carries TRBV9 and TRBJ2-7; 11 bases fit TRBD2. From germline, CDR1 is SGDLS and CDR2 YYNGEE. The CDR3 is 14 amino acids. Trimming at V came to 4 bases and at J to 8 bases, leaving 8 bases not matched to a gene. The CDR3 here is CASSPRTSGLKQYF. For the CDR3, the DNA is TGTGCCAGCAGCCCCCGGACTAGCGGGTTGAAGCAGTACTTC.

The V gene is TRBV3-1 (or the pseudogene TRBV3-2), the J gene TRBJ2-7; 10 nucleotides match TRBD1. V trimming: 3 bases; J trimming: 4 bases; junction bases outside the gene matches: 6. There are 15 residues in the CDR3. The germline V gene has CDR1 LGHDT and CDR2 YNNKEL (reference sequence). The CDR3 loop is CASSHPGQGTYEQYF. The DNA of the CDR3 is TGTGCCAGCAGCCATCCGGGACAGGGGACGTACGAGCAGTACTTC.

The CDR3 is CASSRTPNTEAFF. Here the CDR3 DNA reads TGTGCCAGTAGTAGAACTCCGAACACTGAAGCTTTCTTT. The V gene is TRBV19, the J gene TRBJ1-1, with unresolved D. CDR1 is LNHDA and CDR2 is SQIVND in the germline V gene (reference sequence). The CDR3 loop spans 13 amino acids. Trimming shortened V by 4 bases and J by 1 base, and 7 bases separated the two germline ends.

This clone was seen once. This sequence joins TRBV10-2 and TRBJ1-6, with D maybe TRBD1 (5 bases). V dropped 6 bases and J dropped 6 bases, with 12 bases sitting between them. In germline, CDR1 is WSHSY, CDR2 SAAADI. The CDR3 length is 14 residues. The CDR3 sequence is CASRGGVSNSPLHF. The CDR3 DNA sequence: TGCGCCAGCAGAGGAGGGGTTAGTAATTCACCCCTCCACTTT.

On this clone itself: Its ends do not fully match the called genes, so a read error is possible. This sequence joins TRBV9 and TRBJ2-1, with 7 bases that match TRBD1. Looked up from germline, CDR1 is SGDLS and CDR2 is YYNGEE. The CDR3 has 14 amino acids. The CDR3 loop is CASSPGQTNNEQFF. CDR3 coding DNA: TGTGCCAGCAGCCCGGGACAGACGAACAACGAGCAGTTCTTC.

The chain carries TRBV25-1 and TRBJ1-2, with D possibly being TRBD1 (5 bases). V was cut by 3 bases and J by 4 bases, with 15 bases left in between. This CDR3 is built from 15 residues. Germline values: CDR1 MGHDK, CDR2 SYGVNS. CDR3 coding DNA: TGTGCCAGCAGTGAGAGGCACCAGGGAGGCTATGGCTACACCTTC. Protein product: CASSERHQGGYGYTF.

The chain carries TRBV7-6 and TRBJ2-6; TRBD1 matches 8 bases. Trimming removed 9 bases from V and 2 bases from J; junction bases left unmatched: 3. The CDR3 sequence is 14 residues long. CDR1 and CDR2 (germline): SGHVS, FNYEAQ. CDR3 sequence (DNA): TGTGCCAGTTCGGACAGGGCTGGGGCCAACGTCCTGACTTTC. Translation: CASSDRAGANVLTF.

The chain is built from TRBV29-1 and TRBJ1-2, with 9 bases matching TRBD1. V lost 5 bases to trimming and J lost 5 bases; unmatched junction nucleotides: 6. The V gene's germline CDR1 is SQVTM and CDR2 ANQGSEA. This CDR3 contains 13 residues. The CDR3 nucleotides are TGCAGCGTTAGGACAGGGGCTCGGTATGGCTACACCTTC. Translation gives CSVRTGARYGYTF.